The 18 T cell receptor beta chains listed next were all sequenced from one sample in a study of T cells in Graves' hyperthyroidism and ophthalmopathy. TCR beta CDR3 regions were amplified from RNA. The study used the HTBI primer set for a first-round RT-PCR of the TCR CDR3. TCRdb independently ran MiXCR on the multiplex PCR reads; one entry per CDR3 protein. The sample comprises over 650,000 distinct CDR3 sequences, 45% of which are singletons, and 7% to 7.5% rests with the top ten. The sample was peripheral blood or thyroid tissue (not recorded which). These receptors were obtained from an adult man with Graves' disease, either hyperthyroidism or ophthalmopathy (not recorded which).

This clonotype was seen ten or more times. The chain links TRBV29-1 to TRBJ2-2; D perhaps matches TRBD2 (6 bases). This CDR3 has 15 amino acids. The germline gives CDR1 SQVTM, CDR2 ANQGSEA. The V end was cut by 6 bases, the J end by 7 bases, with 21 bases between. CDR3 bases: TGCAGCGTCCGGACTGACGGGCTGGAGGGCGGGGAGCTGTTTTTT. Amino acids: CSVRTDGLEGGELFF.

The chain employs TRBV29-1 and TRBJ1-1; a weak D match, TRBD1 (6 bases). The V gene's germline CDR1 is SQVTM and CDR2 ANQGSEA. The CDR3 runs 13 residues. Trimming removed 8 bases from V and 1 base from J, with 14 bases in between. CDR3 DNA: TGCAGCTTAACAGGGATTACGAACACTGAAGCTTTCTTT. Protein product: CSLTGITNTEAFF.

The chain uses TRBV27 and TRBJ2-5; D may be TRBD1 (5 bases). CDR1 and CDR2 (germline): MNHEY, SMNVEV (reference sequence). Trimming took 4 bases from V and 5 from J, leaving 14 bases between them. CDR3 length: 14 amino acids. The DNA for the CDR3 is TGTGCCAGCAGTTCTCAGGGAATCGGTGAGACCCAGTACTTC. Amino acids: CASSSQGIGETQYF.

This clonotype was picked up many times. The rearrangement uses TRBV7-9 and TRBJ2-5, with 9 nucleotides matching TRBD1. The V segment lost 6 bases and the J segment 7 bases; nucleotides outside the gene matches: 6. The length of the CDR3 is 13 residues. Germline V gives CDR1 SEHNR, CDR2 FQNEAQ (reference sequence). Here the CDR3 reads CASSAGTGRTQYF. CDR3 in DNA: TGTGCCAGCAGTGCCGGGACAGGGCGGACCCAGTACTTC.

In this sample, this clonotype turned up many times. This chain uses TRBV24-1 with TRBJ2-7, with D possibly being TRBD1 or TRBD2 (5 bases each). Trimming took off 5 bases at V and 5 bases at J, with 6 bases between the two ends. Germline CDR1 KGHDR, CDR2 SFDVKD. The CDR3 runs to 11 residues. CDR3 DNA sequence: TGTGCCACCAGTGCGGGGCACGAGCAGTACTTC. This encodes CATSAGHEQYF.

The chain is built from TRBV20-1 and TRBJ2-5; TRBD1 is a possible D gene (6 bases). The germline CDR1 and CDR2 sequences are DFQATT and SNEGSKA (reference sequence). The V and J ends lost 3 bases and 5 bases respectively, with 16 bases between them. The CDR3 spans 14 residues. DNA of the CDR3: TGCAGTGCTAGTGTCGGGACACCGGCGGAGACCCAGTACTTC. Residues: CSASVGTPAETQYF.

Many counts were recorded for this clonotype. The gene calls are TRBV10-3 and TRBJ1-3, with TRBD1 matching over 8 bases. Germline values: CDR1 ENHRY, CDR2 SYGVKD. V lost 3 bases, J lost 0 bases, and 4 bases stayed unmatched. The CDR3 totals 16 residues. The CDR3: CAISEQDRVSGNTIYF. CDR3 sequence (DNA): TGTGCCATCAGTGAACAGGACAGGGTCTCTGGAAACACCATATATTTT.

The chain employs TRBV7-8 and TRBJ1-6; tentatively, D is TRBD1 (6 bases). Germline assignment: CDR1 SGHVS and CDR2 FQNEAQ. V was shortened by 5 bases and J by 7 bases, with 18 bases between the two germline ends. This CDR3 region has 16 residues. The CDR3 region is CASSPPGWTANSPLHF. The CDR3 DNA reads TGTGCCAGCAGCCCCCCCGGGTGGACAGCGAATTCACCCCTCCACTTT.

Many counts were recorded for this clonotype. This chain connects TRBV24-1 to TRBJ1-2; D is possibly TRBD1 (5 bases). Germline CDR1 and CDR2: KGHDR and SFDVKD. V gave up 4 bases and J gave up 7 bases, with 15 bases separating them. The CDR3 length is 14 residues. The CDR3 region has the DNA TGTGCCACCAGTGACGGGGGGAAGATTAGTGGCTACACCTTC. It translates to CATSDGGKISGYTF.

Ten or more counts support this clonotype. This rearrangement joins TRBV10-3 to TRBJ1-1; D is possibly TRBD1 (5 bases). Germline lookup yields CDR1 ENHRY and CDR2 SYGVKD. V lost 6 bases, J lost 1 base, and 12 bases lay in between. This CDR3 has 14 amino acids. CDR3 bases: TGTGCCATCAGGACAGACGGCTCGAACACTGAAGCTTTCTTT. Its translation is CAIRTDGSNTEAFF.

This clonotype has at least ten counts. This chain connects TRBV11-3 to TRBJ1-3; no firm D call. CDR3 length: 13 amino acids. CDR1 is SGHNT, CDR2 YENEEA, per germline. V was pared by 4 bases and J by 2 bases, with 6 bases between. The CDR3 protein is CASSSSTGNTIYF. The CDR3 DNA reads TGTGCCAGCAGCTCGTCGACTGGAAACACCATATATTTT.

This clonotype was seen a single time. This sequence may be a read error, since a much larger clone differs from it by one base. The chain is built from TRBV7-7 and TRBJ2-5, with D tentatively TRBD2 (5 bases). From germline, CDR1 is SSHAT and CDR2 FNYEAQ (reference sequence). The CDR3 covers 15 residues. DNA of the CDR3: TGTGCTAGCAGCAATAGCGCTTCTAGGCAAGAGCCCCAGTACTTC. This encodes CASSNSASRQEPQYF.

The chain links TRBV20-1 to TRBJ1-5; 8 nucleotides agree with TRBD1. CDR1 and CDR2 from the germline V gene are DFQATT and SNEGSKA (reference sequence). J was trimmed by 4 bases and V by 4 bases; bases with no gene match: 6. The CDR3 covers 14 residues. CDR3 DNA: TGCAGTGCTATTGGCAGGGGGCGGAATCAGCCCCAGCATTTT. Translating it yields CSAIGRGRNQPQHF.

This clonotype was seen at least ten times. The chain has TRBV7-8 and TRBJ2-7; D is unresolved. The CDR3 is made up of 15 amino acids. Trimming took off 6 bases at V and 1 base at J, with 16 bases between the two ends. Germline V lookup: CDR1 SGHVS, CDR2 FQNEAQ. CDR3 coding DNA: TGTGCCAGCAGTCCAGGACCGACCGGGTCCTACGAGCAGTACTTC. It specifies CASSPGPTGSYEQYF.

The genes are TRBV5-1 and TRBJ1-6; D not certain. CDR1 SGHRS and CDR2 YFSETQ come from the germline V gene. Trimming removed 1 base at V and 10 bases at J, with 15 bases between. The CDR3 extends over 15 amino acids. In DNA form, the CDR3 reads TGCGCCAGCAGCTTGCCCGGAGGGAACCGGTCACCCCTCCACTTT. Its translation: CASSLPGGNRSPLHF.

V is TRBV7-8 and J is TRBJ1-6; D may be TRBD1 (5 bases). There are 14 residues in the CDR3. CDR1 SGHVS and CDR2 FQNEAQ come from the germline V gene. Trimming cost V 5 bases and J 10 bases, with 15 bases left between them. Here the CDR3 reads CASSQVEGRSPLHF. As DNA, the CDR3 is TGTGCCAGCAGCCAAGTAGAGGGGAGGTCACCCCTCCACTTT.

This clonotype occurred once. The chain joins TRBV5-1 to TRBJ1-2; 7 bases align to TRBD1. This CDR3 spans 15 amino acids. Losses at the gene ends were 4 bases for V and 8 bases for J; bases not matched to a gene: 14. CDR1 SGHRS and CDR2 YFSETQ come from the germline V gene. CDR3 sequence (DNA): TGCGCCAGCAGCCCATCGACGACAGGGCAAAGAGGCTACACCTTC. This sequence encodes CASSPSTTGQRGYTF.

This clonotype showed up many times. The V call is TRBV7-8, the J call TRBJ2-7; D is unresolved. V lost 3 bases and J 2 bases, leaving 5 bases between the germline ends. Germline V gene sequence: CDR1 SGHVS, CDR2 FQNEAQ. This CDR3 has 12 amino acids. The CDR3: CASSFSTYEQYF. CDR3 bases: TGTGCCAGCAGCTTTTCCACCTACGAGCAGTACTTC.